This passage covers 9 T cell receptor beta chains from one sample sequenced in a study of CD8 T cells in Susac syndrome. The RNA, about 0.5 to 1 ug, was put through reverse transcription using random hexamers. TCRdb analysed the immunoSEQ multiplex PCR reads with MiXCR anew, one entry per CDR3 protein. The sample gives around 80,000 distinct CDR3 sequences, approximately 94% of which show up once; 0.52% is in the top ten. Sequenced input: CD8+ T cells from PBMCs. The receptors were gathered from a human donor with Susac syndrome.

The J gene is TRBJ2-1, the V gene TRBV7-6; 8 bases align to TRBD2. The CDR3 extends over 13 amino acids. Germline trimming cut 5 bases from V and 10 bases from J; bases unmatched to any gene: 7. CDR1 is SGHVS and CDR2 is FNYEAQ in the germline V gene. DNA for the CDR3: TGTGCCAGCAGCCCGGGACTAGGTGTCGAGCAGTTCTTC. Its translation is CASSPGLGVEQFF.

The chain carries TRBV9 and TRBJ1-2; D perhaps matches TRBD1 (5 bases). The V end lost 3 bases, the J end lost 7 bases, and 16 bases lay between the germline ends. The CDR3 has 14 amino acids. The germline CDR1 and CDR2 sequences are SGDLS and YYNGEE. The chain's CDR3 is CASSEGSGRLGYTF. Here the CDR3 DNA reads TGTGCCAGCAGCGAGGGATCAGGGCGTCTTGGCTACACCTTC.

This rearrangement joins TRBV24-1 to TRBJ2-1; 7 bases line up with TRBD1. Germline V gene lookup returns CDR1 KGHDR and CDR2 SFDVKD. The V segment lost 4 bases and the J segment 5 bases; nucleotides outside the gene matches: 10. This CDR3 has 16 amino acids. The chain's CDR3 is CATSDKPGTANNEQFF. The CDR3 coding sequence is TGTGCCACCAGTGACAAGCCCGGGACAGCGAACAATGAGCAGTTCTTC.

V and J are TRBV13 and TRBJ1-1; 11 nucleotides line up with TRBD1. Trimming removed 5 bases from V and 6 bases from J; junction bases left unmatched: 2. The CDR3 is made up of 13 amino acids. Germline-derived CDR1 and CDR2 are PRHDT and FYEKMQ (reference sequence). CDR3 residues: CASSMGQGAEAFF. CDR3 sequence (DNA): TGTGCCAGCAGCATGGGACAGGGGGCTGAAGCTTTCTTT.

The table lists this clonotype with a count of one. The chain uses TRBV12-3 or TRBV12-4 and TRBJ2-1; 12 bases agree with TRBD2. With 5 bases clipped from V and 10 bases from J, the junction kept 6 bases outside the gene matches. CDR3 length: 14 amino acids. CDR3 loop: CASSPSGGAGEQFF. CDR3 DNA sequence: TGTGCCAGCAGTCCTAGCGGGGGGGCCGGGGAGCAGTTCTTC.

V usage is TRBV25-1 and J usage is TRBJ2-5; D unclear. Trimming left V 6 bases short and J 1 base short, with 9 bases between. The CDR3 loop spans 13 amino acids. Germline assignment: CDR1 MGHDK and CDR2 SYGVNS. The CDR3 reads CASSGGTQETQYF. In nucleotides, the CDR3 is TGTGCCAGCAGCGGTGGAACCCAAGAGACCCAGTACTTC.

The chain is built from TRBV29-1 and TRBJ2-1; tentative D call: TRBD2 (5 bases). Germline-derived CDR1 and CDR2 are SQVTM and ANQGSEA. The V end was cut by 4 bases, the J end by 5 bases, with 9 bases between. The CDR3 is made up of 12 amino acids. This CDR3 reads CSVGGINNEQFF. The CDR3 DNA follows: TGCAGCGTTGGAGGGATCAACAATGAGCAGTTCTTC.

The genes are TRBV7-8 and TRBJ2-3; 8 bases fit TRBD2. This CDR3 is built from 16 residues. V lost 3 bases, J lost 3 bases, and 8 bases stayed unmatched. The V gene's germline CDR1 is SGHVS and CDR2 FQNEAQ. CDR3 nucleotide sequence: TGTGCCAGCAGCTTGGGGTCGGGGGGGCCAACAGATACGCAGTATTTT. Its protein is CASSLGSGGPTDTQYF.

CDR3 loop: CASTPVGGGSFNEQFF. The CDR3 DNA follows: TGTGCCAGCACCCCCGTCGGCGGGGGGTCTTTCAATGAGCAGTTCTTC. The V call is TRBV6-1, the J call TRBJ2-1; TRBD2 agrees at 8 bases. Per the germline V gene, CDR1 is MNHNS and CDR2 is SASEGT. CDR3 size: 16 residues. The trim removed 7 bases at V and 6 bases at J, leaving 14 bases unmatched.